The source of this T cell receptor beta chain is a study of identical twins. This clonotype showed up just once. As yet, its antigen is unknown. TCRdb ran MiXCR on the 5' RACE reads and lists one entry per CDR3 protein. The sample has fewer than 20,000 distinct CDR3 sequences, about two thirds seen once. Study results and caveats: Researchers reported weaker excess twin sharing in beta out-of-frame sequences. Out-of-frame alpha sequences shared between twins exhibited an excess of low generation probability.

Trimming stripped 4 bases from V and 1 base from J, with 14 bases between. The germline V gene encodes CDR1 DFQATT and CDR2 SNEGSKA (reference sequence). The CDR3 extends over 15 amino acids. With no exceptions, donors were healthy Caucasians. The source material was memory (CD45RO+) T cells sorted from blood. The receptor comes from a woman aged 18 to 35 in good health. This table probably holds off-target reads from a library built for another chain. This chain connects TRBV20-1 to TRBJ2-4; D may correspond to TRBD1 or TRBD2 (7 bases each). The CDR3 sequence: CSATQGGWAKNIQYF. The CDR3 region has the DNA TGCAGTGCTACTCAGGGGGGGTGGGCCAAAAACATTCAGTACTTC.